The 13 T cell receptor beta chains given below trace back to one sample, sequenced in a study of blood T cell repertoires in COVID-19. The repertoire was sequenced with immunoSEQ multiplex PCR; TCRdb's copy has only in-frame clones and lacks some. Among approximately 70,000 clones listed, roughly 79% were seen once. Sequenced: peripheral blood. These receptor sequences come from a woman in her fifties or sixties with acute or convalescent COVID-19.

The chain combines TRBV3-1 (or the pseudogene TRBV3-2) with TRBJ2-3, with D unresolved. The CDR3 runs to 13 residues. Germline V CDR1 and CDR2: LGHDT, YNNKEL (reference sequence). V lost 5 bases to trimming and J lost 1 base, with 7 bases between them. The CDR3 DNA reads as TGTGCCAGCAGCACACGGGGCACAGATACGCAGTATTTT. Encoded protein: CASSTRGTDTQYF.

The CDR3 region is CASSLVPGDGTEAFF. Written as DNA, the CDR3 is TGTGCCAGCAGCTTAGTTCCAGGGGACGGCACTGAAGCTTTCTTT. The V gene is TRBV7-9, the J gene TRBJ1-1; D might be TRBD1 (6 bases). The V gene's germline CDR1 is SEHNR and CDR2 FQNEAQ (reference sequence). V lost 1 base, J lost 4 bases, and 13 bases lay in between. The length of the CDR3 is 15 residues.

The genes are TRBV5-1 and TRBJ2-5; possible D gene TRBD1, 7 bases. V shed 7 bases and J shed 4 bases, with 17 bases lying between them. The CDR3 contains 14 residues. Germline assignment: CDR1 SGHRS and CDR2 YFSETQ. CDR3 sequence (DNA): TGCGCCAGCGCTGACCTTCAGGGGGGAGAGACCCAGTACTTC. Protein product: CASADLQGGETQYF.

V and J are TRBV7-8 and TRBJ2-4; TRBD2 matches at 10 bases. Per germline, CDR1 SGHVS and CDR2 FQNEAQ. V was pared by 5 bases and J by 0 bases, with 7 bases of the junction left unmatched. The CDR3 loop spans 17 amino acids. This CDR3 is CASSPLAGALAKNIQYF. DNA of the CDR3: TGTGCCAGCAGCCCTCTAGCGGGGGCTCTAGCCAAAAACATTCAGTACTTC.

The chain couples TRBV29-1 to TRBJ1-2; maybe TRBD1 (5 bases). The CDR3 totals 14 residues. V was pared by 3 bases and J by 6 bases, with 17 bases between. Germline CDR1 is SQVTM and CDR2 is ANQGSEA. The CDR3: CSVDRGVEQDGYTF. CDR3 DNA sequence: TGCAGCGTTGATAGGGGCGTTGAGCAGGATGGCTACACCTTC.

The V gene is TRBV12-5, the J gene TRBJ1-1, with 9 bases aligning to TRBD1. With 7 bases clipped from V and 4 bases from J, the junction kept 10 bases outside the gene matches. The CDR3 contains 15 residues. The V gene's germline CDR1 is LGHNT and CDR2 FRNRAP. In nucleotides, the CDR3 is TGTGCTAGTGTCGTGGGGGACAGGGTATCCACTGAAGCTTTCTTT. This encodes CASVVGDRVSTEAFF.

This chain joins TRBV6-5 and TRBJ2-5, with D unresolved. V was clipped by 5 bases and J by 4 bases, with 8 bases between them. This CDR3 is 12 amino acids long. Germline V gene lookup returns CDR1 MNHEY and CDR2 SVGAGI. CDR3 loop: CASSQVGETQYF. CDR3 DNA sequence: TGTGCCAGCAGTCAGGTAGGAGAGACCCAGTACTTC.

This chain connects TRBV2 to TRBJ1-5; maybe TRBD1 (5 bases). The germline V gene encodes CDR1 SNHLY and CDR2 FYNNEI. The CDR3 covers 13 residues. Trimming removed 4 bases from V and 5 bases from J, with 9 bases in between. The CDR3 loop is CASSGQSDQPQHF. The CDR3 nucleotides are TGTGCCAGCAGTGGACAGTCCGATCAGCCCCAGCATTTT.

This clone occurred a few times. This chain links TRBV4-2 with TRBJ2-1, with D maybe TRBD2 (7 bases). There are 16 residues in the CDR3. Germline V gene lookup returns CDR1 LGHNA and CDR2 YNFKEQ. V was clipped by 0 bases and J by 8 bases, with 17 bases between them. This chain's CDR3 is CASSQDGGGVFYEQFF. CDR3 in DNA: TGTGCCAGCAGCCAAGATGGGGGGGGCGTATTCTATGAGCAGTTCTTC.

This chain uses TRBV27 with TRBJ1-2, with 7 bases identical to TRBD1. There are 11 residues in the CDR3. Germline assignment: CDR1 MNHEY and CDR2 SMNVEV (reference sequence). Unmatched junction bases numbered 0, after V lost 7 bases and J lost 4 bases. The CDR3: CASTGGYGYTF. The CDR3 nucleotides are TGTGCCAGCACAGGGGGCTATGGCTACACCTTC.

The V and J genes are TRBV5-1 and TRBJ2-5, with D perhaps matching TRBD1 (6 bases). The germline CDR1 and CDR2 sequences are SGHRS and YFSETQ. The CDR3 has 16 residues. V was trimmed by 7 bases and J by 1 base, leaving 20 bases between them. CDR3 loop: CASSTTVDSGQETQYF. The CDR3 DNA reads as TGCGCCAGCTCGACGACAGTGGACAGCGGCCAAGAGACCCAGTACTTC.

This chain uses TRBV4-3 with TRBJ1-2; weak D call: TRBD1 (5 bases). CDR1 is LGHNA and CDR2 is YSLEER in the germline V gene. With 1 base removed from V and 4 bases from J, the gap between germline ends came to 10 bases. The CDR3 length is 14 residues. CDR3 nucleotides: TGCGCCAGCAGCCAAGTCACAGGATTCTATGGCTACACCTTC. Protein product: CASSQVTGFYGYTF.

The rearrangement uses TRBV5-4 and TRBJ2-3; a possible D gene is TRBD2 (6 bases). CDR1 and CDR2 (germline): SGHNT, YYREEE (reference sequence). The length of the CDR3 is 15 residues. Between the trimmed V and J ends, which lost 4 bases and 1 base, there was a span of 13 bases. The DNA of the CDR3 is TGTGCCAGCAGCCATCAGGGAGGCGGCACAGATACGCAGTATTTT. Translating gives CASSHQGGGTDTQYF.